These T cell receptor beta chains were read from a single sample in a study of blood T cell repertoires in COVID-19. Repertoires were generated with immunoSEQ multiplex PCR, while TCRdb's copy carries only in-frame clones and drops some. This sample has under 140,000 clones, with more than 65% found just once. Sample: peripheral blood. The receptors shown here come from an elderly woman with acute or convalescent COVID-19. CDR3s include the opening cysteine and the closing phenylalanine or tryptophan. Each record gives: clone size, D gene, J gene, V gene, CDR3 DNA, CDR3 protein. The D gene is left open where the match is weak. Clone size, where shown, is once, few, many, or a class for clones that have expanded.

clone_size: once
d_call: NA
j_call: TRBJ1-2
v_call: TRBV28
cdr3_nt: TGTGCCAGCAGTTTATCGGGTTCTGGCTACACCTTC
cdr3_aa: CASSLSGSGYTF

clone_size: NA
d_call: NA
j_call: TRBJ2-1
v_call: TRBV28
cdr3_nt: TGTGCCAGCAGTTCCCCACTAGCAGCGGCCCAATCCTACAATGAGCAGTTCTTC
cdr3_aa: CASSSPLAAAQSYNEQFF

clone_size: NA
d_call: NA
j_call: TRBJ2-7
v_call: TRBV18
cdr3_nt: TGTGCCAGCTCACTCAAAACCTACGAGCAGTACTTC
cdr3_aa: CASSLKTYEQYF

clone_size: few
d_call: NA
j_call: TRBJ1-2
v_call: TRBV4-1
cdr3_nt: TGCGCCAGCAGCCAAGGCCAGCGGAGGGGAGGCTACACCTTC
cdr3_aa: CASSQGQRRGGYTF

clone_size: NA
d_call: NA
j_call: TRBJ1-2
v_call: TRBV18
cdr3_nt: TGTGCCAGCTCCACAGGTTCAACTGGATATGGCTACACCTTC
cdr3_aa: CASSTGSTGYGYTF

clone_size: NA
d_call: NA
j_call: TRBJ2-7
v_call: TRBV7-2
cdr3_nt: TGTGCCAGCAGCTTAGGGCGGGGTCAATACGAGCAGTACTTC
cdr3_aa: CASSLGRGQYEQYF

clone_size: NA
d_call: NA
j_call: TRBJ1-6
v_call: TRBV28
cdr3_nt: TGTGCCAGCAGTTCCGGGGGAACTTCACCCCTCCACTTT
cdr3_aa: CASSSGGTSPLHF

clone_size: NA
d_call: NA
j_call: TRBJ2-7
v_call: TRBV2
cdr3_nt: TGTGCCAGCAGGTCCGGGGAAAGAGGCTACGAGCAGTACTTC
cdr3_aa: CASRSGERGYEQYF

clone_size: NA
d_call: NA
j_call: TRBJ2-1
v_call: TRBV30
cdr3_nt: TGTGCCTGGAGTAGAAAAGGGACTTTGGTCAATGAGCAGTTCTTC
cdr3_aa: CAWSRKGTLVNEQFF

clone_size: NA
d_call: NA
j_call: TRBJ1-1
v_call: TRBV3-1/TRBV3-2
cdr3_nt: TGTGCCAGCAGCCAAGAGGTCGCGGCTACTGAAGCTTTCTTT
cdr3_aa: CASSQEVAATEAFF

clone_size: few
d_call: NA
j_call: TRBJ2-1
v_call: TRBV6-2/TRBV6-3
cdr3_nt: TGTGCCAGCAGTCCCTATAGGAGTCTTTCCTACAATGAGCAGTTCTTC
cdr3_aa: CASSPYRSLSYNEQFF

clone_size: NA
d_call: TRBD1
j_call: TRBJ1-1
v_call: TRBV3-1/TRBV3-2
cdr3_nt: TGTGCCAGCAGTCGCCAGGGGGCAAGCGCTGAAGCTTTCTTT
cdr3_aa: CASSRQGASAEAFF

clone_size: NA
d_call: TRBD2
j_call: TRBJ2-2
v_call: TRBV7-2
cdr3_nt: TGTGCCAGCGGATACGGGGGGTCGAACACCGGGGAGCTGTTTTTT
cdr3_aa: CASGYGGSNTGELFF

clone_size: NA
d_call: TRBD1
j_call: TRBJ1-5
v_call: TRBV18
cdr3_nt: TGTGCCAGCTGGGCGGGACAGCAGGGGCAGCCCCAGCATTTT
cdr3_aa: CASWAGQQGQPQHF

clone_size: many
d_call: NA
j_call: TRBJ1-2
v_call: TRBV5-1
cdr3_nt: TGCGCCAGCAGCAATCTTAACACAGGGGGCTACACCTTC
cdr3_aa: CASSNLNTGGYTF

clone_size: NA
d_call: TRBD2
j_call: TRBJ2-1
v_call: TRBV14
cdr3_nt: TGTGCCAGGATGGGGCTAGCGGGAGGGCCGGGGAGGAATGAGCAGTTCTTC
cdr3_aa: CARMGLAGGPGRNEQFF

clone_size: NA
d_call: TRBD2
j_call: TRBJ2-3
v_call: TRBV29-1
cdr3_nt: TGCAGCGCCCCTTCGGCGGGAGGATCGACAGATACGCAGTATTTT
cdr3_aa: CSAPSAGGSTDTQYF

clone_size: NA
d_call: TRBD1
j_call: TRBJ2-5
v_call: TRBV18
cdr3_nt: TGTGCCAGCTCACCAATAGGGGGCCTCCAAGAGACCCAGTACTTC
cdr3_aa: CASSPIGGLQETQYF

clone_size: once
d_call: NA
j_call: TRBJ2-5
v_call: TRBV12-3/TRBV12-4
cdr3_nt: TGTGCCAGCAGCCCAAGCAGGCAAGGGACCCAGTACTTC
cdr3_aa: CASSPSRQGTQYF

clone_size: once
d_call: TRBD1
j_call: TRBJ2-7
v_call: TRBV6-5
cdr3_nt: TGTGCCAGCAGTATACAGGGGGTCCGGGGAGGGCAGTACTTC
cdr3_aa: CASSIQGVRGGQYF

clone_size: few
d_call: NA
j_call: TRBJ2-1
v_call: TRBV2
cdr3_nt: TGTGCCAGCACTGATTTCCGCCGGTATGAGCAGTTCTTC
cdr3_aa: CASTDFRRYEQFF

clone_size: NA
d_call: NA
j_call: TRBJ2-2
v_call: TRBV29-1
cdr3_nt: TGCAGCGTTGATCAAGGGGGAACCGGGGAGCTGTTTTTT
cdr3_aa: CSVDQGGTGELFF

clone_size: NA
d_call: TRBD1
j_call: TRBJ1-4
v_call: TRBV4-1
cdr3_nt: TGCGCCAGCAGCCAAGATTATCGACAGGGAACTAATGAAAAACTGTTTTTT
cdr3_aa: CASSQDYRQGTNEKLFF

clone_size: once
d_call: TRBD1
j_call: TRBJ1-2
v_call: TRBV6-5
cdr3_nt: TGTGCCAGCATCTCCGGGACAGGGGTCGTCTATGGCTACACCTTC
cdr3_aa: CASISGTGVVYGYTF

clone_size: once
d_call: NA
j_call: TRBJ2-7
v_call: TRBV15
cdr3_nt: TGTGCCACCAGCAGTACAGGGATCGAGCAGTACTTC
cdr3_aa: CATSSTGIEQYF

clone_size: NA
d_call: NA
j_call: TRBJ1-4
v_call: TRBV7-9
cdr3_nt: TGTGCCAGCAGCTCAACAGCTAATGAAAAACTGTTTTTT
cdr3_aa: CASSSTANEKLFF

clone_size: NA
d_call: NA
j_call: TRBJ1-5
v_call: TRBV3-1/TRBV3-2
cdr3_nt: TGTGCCAGCAGCCACAGCGGTCCCAATCAGCCCCAGCATTTT
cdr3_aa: CASSHSGPNQPQHF

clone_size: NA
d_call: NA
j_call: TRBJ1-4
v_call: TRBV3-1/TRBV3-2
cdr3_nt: TGTGCCAGCAGCCAAGGACTTCGGAGTGAAAAACTGTTTTTT
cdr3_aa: CASSQGLRSEKLFF

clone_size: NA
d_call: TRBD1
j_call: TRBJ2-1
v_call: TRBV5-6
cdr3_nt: TGTGCCAGCAGCTTCTTAAGGACAGGGGGTACGGATGAGCAGTTCTTC
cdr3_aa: CASSFLRTGGTDEQFF

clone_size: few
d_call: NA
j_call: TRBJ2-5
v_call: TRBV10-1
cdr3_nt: TGCGCCAGCAGTGAGTCGGGGGGCCAAGAGACCCAGTACTTC
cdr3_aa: CASSESGGQETQYF

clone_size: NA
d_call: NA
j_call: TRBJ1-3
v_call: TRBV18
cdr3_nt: TGTGCCAGCTCACCACAATCCGCTTCAAGGTTGGGAGACACCATATATTTT
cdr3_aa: CASSPQSASRLGDTIYF

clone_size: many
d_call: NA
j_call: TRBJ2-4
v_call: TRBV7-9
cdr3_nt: TGTGCCAGCGGCGGGGTCACCAAAAACATTCAGTACTTC
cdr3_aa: CASGGVTKNIQYF

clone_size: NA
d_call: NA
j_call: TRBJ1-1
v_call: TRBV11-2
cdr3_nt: TGTGCCAGCAGCTTCGGGGACAAAGGCACTGAAGCTTTCTTT
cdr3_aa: CASSFGDKGTEAFF

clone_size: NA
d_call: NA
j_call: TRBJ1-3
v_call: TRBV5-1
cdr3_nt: TGCGCCAGCAGCTTGTCACCAGGGGCTGGAAACACCATATATTTT
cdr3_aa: CASSLSPGAGNTIYF

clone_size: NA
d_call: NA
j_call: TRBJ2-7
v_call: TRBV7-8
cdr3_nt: TGTGCCAGCTCTTGGACAGACCCCTACGAGCAGTACTTC
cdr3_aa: CASSWTDPYEQYF

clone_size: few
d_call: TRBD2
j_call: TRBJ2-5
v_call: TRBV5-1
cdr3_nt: TGCGCCAGCAGCTTGGGTGGACTAGCGGGAGCAGAGACCCAGTACTTC
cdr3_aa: CASSLGGLAGAETQYF

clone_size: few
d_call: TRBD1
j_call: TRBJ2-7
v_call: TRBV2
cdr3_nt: TGTGCCAGCAGCCCGACAGGGGGCCCCTACGAGCAGTACTTC
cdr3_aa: CASSPTGGPYEQYF

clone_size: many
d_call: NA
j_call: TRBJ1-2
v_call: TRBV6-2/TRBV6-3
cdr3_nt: TGTGCCAGCAGTTATAGATTAGCGTATGGCTACACCTTC
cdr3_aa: CASSYRLAYGYTF

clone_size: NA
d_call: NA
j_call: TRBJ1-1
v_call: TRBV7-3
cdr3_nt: TGTGCCAGCAGCTTAACGGGGGGCACTGAAGCTTTCTTT
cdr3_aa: CASSLTGGTEAFF

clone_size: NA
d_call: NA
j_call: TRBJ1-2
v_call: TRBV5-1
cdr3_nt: TGCGCCAGCAGCTTCGGGACACCCTCGGGCTATGGCTACACCTTC
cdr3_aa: CASSFGTPSGYGYTF

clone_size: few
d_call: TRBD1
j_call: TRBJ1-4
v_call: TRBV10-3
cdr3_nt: TGTGCCATCAGTTGGGACAGATTGGGGGAAAAACTGTTTTTT
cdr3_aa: CAISWDRLGEKLFF

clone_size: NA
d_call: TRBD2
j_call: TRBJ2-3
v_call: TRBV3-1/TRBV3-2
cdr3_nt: TGTGCCAGCAGCCAAGGGGCTAGCGGGGCCACAGATACGCAGTATTTT
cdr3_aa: CASSQGASGATDTQYF

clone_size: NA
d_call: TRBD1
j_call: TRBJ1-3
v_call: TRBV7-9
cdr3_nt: TGTGCCAGCAGCCCCCAGGGGGCCTCGGGAAACACCATATATTTT
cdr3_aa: CASSPQGASGNTIYF

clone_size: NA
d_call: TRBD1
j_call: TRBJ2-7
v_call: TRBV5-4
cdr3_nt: TGTGCCAGCAGCCTAGGGACAGGGCCCTACGAGCAGTACTTC
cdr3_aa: CASSLGTGPYEQYF

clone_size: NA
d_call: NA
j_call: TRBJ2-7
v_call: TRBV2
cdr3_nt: TGTGCCAGCAGTTCCGGGGTCTACGAGCAGTACTTC
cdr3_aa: CASSSGVYEQYF

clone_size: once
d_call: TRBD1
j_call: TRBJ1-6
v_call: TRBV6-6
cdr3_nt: TGTGCCAGCAGGGACCGACAGGGTAATTTTAATTCACCCCTCCACTTT
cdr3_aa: CASRDRQGNFNSPLHF

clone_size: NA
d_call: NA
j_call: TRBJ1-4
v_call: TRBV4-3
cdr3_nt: TGCGCCAGCAGCCAGTCACAGGGTATTAATGAAAAACTGTTTTTT
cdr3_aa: CASSQSQGINEKLFF